This T cell receptor beta chain appears in the sequencing data of a study of blood T cell repertoires in COVID-19. Study-level information: PBMCs, B-cell-depleted T cells, or T cells were the source of the cDNA or gDNA that made up the material.

Authors' analysis steps: Scientists estimated how many nucleated cells there were by amplifying reference gene primers. The method was immunoSEQ multiplex PCR; TCRdb's version includes in-frame clones alone and lacks a portion of them. D and trimming come from the DNA, and the V and J calls and clone size come from that table. The repertoire holds under 350,000 clones, with over 85% as singletons. Each participant's cohort was designated according to participant-reported clinical history. Cohort 3 recovery required two negative PCRs, clearance, or symptom resolution. The receptor's source is a woman between 55 and 75 years old who had recovered from COVID-19. Sequencing input: PBMCs or T cells enriched from blood (not recorded which).

The CDR3 reads CATQGAAGANVLTF. CDR3 sequence (DNA): TGTGCCACCCAAGGGGCCGCTGGGGCCAACGTCCTGACTTTC. This chain joins TRBV28 and TRBJ2-6, with a possible D match to TRBD1 (5 bases). Trimming removed 10 bases from V and 2 bases from J, with 12 bases in between. The CDR3 extends over 14 amino acids. Germline V CDR1 and CDR2: MDHEN, SYDVKM.